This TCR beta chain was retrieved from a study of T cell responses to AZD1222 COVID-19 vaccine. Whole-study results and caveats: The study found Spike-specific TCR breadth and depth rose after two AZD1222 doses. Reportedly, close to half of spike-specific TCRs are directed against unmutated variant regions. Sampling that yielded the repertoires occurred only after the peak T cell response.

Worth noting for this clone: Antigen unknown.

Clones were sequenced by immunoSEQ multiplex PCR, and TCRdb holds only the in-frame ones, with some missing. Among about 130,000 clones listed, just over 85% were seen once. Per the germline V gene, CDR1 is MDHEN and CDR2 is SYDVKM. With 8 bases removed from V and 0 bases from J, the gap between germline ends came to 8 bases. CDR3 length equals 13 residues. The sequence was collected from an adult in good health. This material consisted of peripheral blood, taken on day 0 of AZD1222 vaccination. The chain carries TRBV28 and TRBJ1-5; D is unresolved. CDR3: CASRALSNQPQHF. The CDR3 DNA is TGTGCCAGCCGGGCCCTTAGCAATCAGCCCCAGCATTTT.